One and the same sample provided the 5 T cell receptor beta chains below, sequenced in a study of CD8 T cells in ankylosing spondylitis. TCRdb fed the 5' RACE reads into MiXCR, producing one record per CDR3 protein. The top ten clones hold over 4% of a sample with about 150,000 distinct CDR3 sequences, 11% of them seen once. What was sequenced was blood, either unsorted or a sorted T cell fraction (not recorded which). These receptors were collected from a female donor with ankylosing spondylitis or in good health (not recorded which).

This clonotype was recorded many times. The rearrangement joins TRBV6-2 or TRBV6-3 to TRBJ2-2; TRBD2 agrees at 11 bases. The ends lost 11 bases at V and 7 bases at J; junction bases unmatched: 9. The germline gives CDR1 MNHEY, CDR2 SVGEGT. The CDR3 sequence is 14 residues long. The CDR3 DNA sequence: TGTGCCGGAACTAGCGGGGGAACCCGCGGGGAGCTGTTTTTT. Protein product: CAGTSGGTRGELFF.

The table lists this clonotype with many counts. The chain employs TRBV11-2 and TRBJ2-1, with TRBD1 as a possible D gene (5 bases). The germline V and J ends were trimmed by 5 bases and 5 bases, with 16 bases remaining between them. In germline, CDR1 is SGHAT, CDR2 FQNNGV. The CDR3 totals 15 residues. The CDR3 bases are TGTGCCAGCAGCATAAGACAGAGAGGTAACAATGAGCAGTTCTTC. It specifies CASSIRQRGNNEQFF.

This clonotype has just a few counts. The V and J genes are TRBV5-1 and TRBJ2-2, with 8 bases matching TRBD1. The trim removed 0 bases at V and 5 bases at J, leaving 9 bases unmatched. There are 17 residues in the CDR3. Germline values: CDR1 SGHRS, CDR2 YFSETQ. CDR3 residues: CASSLDRQGAFTGELFF. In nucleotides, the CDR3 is TGCGCCAGCAGCTTGGATCGGCAGGGGGCATTTACCGGGGAGCTGTTTTTT.

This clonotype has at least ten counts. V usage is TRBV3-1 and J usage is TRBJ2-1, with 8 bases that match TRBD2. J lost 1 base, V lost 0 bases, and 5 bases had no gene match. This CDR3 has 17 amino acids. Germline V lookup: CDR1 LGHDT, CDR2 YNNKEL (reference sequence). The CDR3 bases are TGTGCCAGCAGCCAAGATTGGGGGACTAGTTCCTACAATGAGCAGTTCTTC. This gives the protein CASSQDWGTSSYNEQFF.

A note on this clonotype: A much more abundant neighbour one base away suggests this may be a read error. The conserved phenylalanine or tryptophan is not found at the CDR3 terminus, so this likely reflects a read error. The CDR3 DNA follows: TGTGCCAGCAGTTTAAATAGACAGCCGGGTGGCTACACCCTC. The encoded protein is CASSLNRQPGGYTL. The chain uses TRBV28 and TRBJ1-2, with D possibly matching TRBD1 (5 bases). The germline V gene has CDR1 MDHEN and CDR2 SYDVKM. CDR3 length: 14 residues. V lost 2 bases to trimming and J lost 7 bases, with 14 bases between them.